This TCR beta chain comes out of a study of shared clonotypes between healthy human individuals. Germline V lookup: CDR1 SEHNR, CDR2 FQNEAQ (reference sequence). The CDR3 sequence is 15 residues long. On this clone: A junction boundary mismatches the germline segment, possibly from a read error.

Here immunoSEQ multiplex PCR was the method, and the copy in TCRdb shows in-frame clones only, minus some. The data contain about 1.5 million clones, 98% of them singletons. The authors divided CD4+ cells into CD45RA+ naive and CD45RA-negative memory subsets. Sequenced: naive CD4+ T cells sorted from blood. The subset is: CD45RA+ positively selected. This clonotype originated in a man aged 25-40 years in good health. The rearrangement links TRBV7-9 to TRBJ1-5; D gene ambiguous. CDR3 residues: CASSIASPSNQPQHF. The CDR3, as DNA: TGTGCCAGCAGCATAGCAAGTCCTAGCAATCAGCCCCAGCATTTT.